This TCR beta chain is from a study of OX40 agonist ivuxolimab in advanced cancers. Patients who had autoimmune disease history or got systemic immunosuppression were left out. Repertoires were generated with immunoSEQ multiplex PCR, while TCRdb's copy carries only in-frame clones and drops some. The sample shows some 81,000 clones, 65% to 90% of them seen only once. To note about this clone: Its target is not known.

V was pared by 1 base and J by 5 bases, with 2 bases of the junction left unmatched. This CDR3 is 13 amino acids long. Germline V gives CDR1 GTSNPN, CDR2 SVGIG (reference sequence). General study results and limits: Low normalized clonal expansion also occurred in some nonresponding patients.

The material was CD4+ or CD8+ T cells sorted from blood, obtained in a trial of the OX40 agonist ivuxolimab. The TCR was taken from an adult with an advanced solid tumor such as melanoma, head and neck, liver or kidney cancer. The rearrangement joins TRBV30 to TRBJ2-5, with TRBD2 matching 9 bases. CDR3 DNA: TGTGCCTGGAGTGACCTAGCGGGGGAGACCCAGTACTTC. Translating gives CAWSDLAGETQYF.